Listed below are T cell receptor beta chains from one sample, sequenced in a study of T cell responses to AZD1222 COVID-19 vaccine. Only in-frame clones appear in the TCRdb table, and some are missing; sequencing was by immunoSEQ multiplex PCR. The table shows approximately 120,000 clones, with around 85% occurring only once. The material was peripheral blood, obtained 28 days after the second AZD1222 dose. The receptor source for this set is an adult who received the AZD1222 COVID-19 vaccine. Both conserved end residues are part of each CDR3. D genes are given only for firm matches. For some rows the clone size is stated as once, few or many, or as a class when expanded; others skip it.

.,TRBD1,TRBV19,TRBJ1-5,TGTGCCAGTAGTAGCGCGACAGGGGGCGAGCCCCAGCATTTT,CASSSATGGEPQHF
.,.,TRBV6-5,TRBJ1-1,TGTGCCAGCAGAGTAGGGTTTGGCACTGAAGCTTTCTTT,CASRVGFGTEAFF
few,.,TRBV9,TRBJ2-4,TGTGCCAGCAGCGTAGAACAGACCAAAAACATTCAGTACTTC,CASSVEQTKNIQYF
.,TRBD1,TRBV4-1,TRBJ1-5,TGCGCCAGCAGCCAACCGAGGGACAGGGGTCCTCTCAATCAGCCCCAGCATTTT,CASSQPRDRGPLNQPQHF
once,.,TRBV5-1,TRBJ2-2,TGCGCCAGCAGCATGAATACAGGGCCCACCGGGGAGCTGTTTTTT,CASSMNTGPTGELFF
.,.,TRBV7-2,TRBJ2-7,TGTGCCAGCAGCTTTACCCCATCGAGCTCCTACGAGCAGTACTTC,CASSFTPSSSYEQYF
.,TRBD2,TRBV24-1,TRBJ2-3,TGTGCCACCAGGACTAGCGGGGGCACAGATACGCAGTATTTT,CATRTSGGTDTQYF
once,.,TRBV11-2,TRBJ2-7,TGTGCCAGTGGGAAGGGCTCCTACGAGCAGTACTTC,CASGKGSYEQYF
once,TRBD1,TRBV27,TRBJ1-1,TGTGCCAGCAGTTTTACAGGGGGCTCGGGCACTGAAGCTTTCTTT,CASSFTGGSGTEAFF
.,.,TRBV3-1/TRBV3-2,TRBJ1-5,TGTGCCAGCAGCCAAGGGGCACAGAGTCCCCAGCATTTT,CASSQGAQSPQHF
.,.,TRBV14,TRBJ2-7,TGTGCCAGCAGCCAAATATCAGGGGCCCCCTACTACGAGCAGTACTTC,CASSQISGAPYYEQYF
.,TRBD2,TRBV5-4,TRBJ2-1,TGTGCCAGCAGCTTGCGACTAGCGGGGGGAACGGATGAGCAGTTCTTC,CASSLRLAGGTDEQFF
.,.,TRBV6-5,TRBJ2-5,TGTGCCAGCAGGGCTCGACTGGGCGGACAAGAGACCCAGTACTTC,CASRARLGGQETQYF
.,.,TRBV19,TRBJ2-1,TGTGCCAGTAGTGACAAGTACAATGAGCAGTTCTTC,CASSDKYNEQFF
.,.,TRBV9,TRBJ1-1,TGTGCCAGCAGCGTAGGGACGGCAAACACTGAAGCTTTCTTT,CASSVGTANTEAFF
.,.,TRBV5-6,TRBJ2-7,TGTGCCAGCAGCTCCATGGCCGGCGAGCAGTACTTC,CASSSMAGEQYF
.,.,TRBV3-1/TRBV3-2,TRBJ2-7,TGTGCCAGCAGGTCCGGACAAGGGGACTTACGAGAGCAGTACTTC,CASRSGQGDLREQYF
.,TRBD2,TRBV19,TRBJ2-5,TGTGCCAGTCGGACTAGCGAGGAAACCCAGTACTTC,CASRTSEETQYF
.,.,TRBV5-1,TRBJ1-2,TGCGCCAGCAGCTTCGGCCAGGACTATGGCTACACCTTC,CASSFGQDYGYTF